These 15 T cell receptor beta chains originate from one sample sequenced in a study of blood T cells in healthy people across ages. The authors ran a second PCR of roughly 6 to 12 cycles using a sample-barcoded 5' primer and a J-beta primer mix. TCRdb fed the 5' RACE reads into MiXCR, producing one record per CDR3 protein. The repertoire includes hundreds of thousands of distinct CDR3 sequences, 29% of them detected once, and 17% sits in the top ten. The sequenced sample was blood. All receptors derive from a woman older than 75 in good health.

This clonotype has ten or more counts. The rearrangement links TRBV6-1 to TRBJ1-5; D is unclear. The V gene's germline CDR1 is MNHNS and CDR2 SASEGT. This CDR3 spans 10 amino acids. Trimming shortened V by 5 bases and J by 6 bases, and 2 bases separated the two germline ends. The CDR3 protein is CASSSQPQHF. In DNA form, the CDR3 reads TGTGCCAGCAGTAGTCAGCCCCAGCATTTT.

The chain couples TRBV6-2 or TRBV6-3 to TRBJ2-3, with 8 bases aligning to TRBD2. Germline CDR1 reads MNHEY; CDR2 reads SVGEGT. The CDR3 extends over 14 amino acids. With V trimmed by 4 bases and J by 2 bases, 2 bases remained unmatched. The CDR3 bases are TGTGCCAGCAGTTGGCGGGGGGACACAGATACGCAGTATTTT. As protein: CASSWRGDTDTQYF.

In its sample, this clonotype was seen many times. The chain carries TRBV18 and TRBJ2-5; D might be TRBD1 or TRBD2, each matching 5 bases. CDR1 is KGHSH and CDR2 is LQKENI in the germline V gene. The CDR3 contains 14 residues. V was trimmed by 0 bases and J by 5 bases, leaving 10 bases between them. CDR3 loop: CASSPPGATETQYF. The CDR3 DNA sequence: TGTGCCAGCTCACCACCCGGGGCCACTGAGACCCAGTACTTC.

The V and J genes are TRBV7-2 and TRBJ1-5, with TRBD1 matching 7 bases. With 5 bases clipped from V and 1 base from J, the junction kept 5 bases outside the gene matches. This CDR3 is 15 amino acids long. CDR1 and CDR2 from the germline V gene are SGHTA and FQGNSA. The CDR3, as DNA: TGTGCCAGCAGCACAGGGGCGGGGAGCAATCAGCCCCAGCATTTT. It is translated as CASSTGAGSNQPQHF.

The sample holds one count of this clonotype. The rearrangement joins TRBV7-9 to TRBJ1-3; D is possibly TRBD1 (6 bases). The CDR3 sequence is 17 residues long. Per the germline V gene, CDR1 is SEHNR and CDR2 is FQNEAQ (reference sequence). Trimming took off 0 bases at V and 3 bases at J, with 15 bases between the two ends. The CDR3 DNA sequence: TGTGCCAGCAGCTTAGCATTTGTCAGGGGAGGTGGAAACACCATATATTTT. Its translation is CASSLAFVRGGGNTIYF.

In its sample, this clonotype was seen a few times. The chain is built from TRBV30 and TRBJ2-1; 8 positions agree with TRBD2. The germline V gene has CDR1 GTSNPN and CDR2 SVGIG (reference sequence). V was clipped by 2 bases and J by 7 bases; unmatched bases: 1. The CDR3 extends over 12 amino acids. In DNA, the CDR3 is TGTGCCTGGAGTCGCGGGGGGAATGAGCAGTTCTTC. Residues: CAWSRGGNEQFF.

On this clonotype: This may be a read error, as it is one base from a much larger clone. The J gene is TRBJ2-5, the V gene TRBV5-1; D may be TRBD1 (5 bases). Germline V gene data show CDR1 as SGHRS and CDR2 as YFSETQ. The length of the CDR3 is 17 residues. Here the CDR3 DNA reads TGCGCCAGCAGCTTTAGCATAGGGGCCGTTCCCCGAGAGGCCCAGTACTTC. Translated, it gives CASSFSIGAVPREAQYF.

The chain carries TRBV20-1 and TRBJ1-4, with 10 nucleotides matching TRBD1. The junction had 4 bases not matched to a gene; V was cut back by 0 bases and J by 6 bases. This CDR3 contains 15 residues. Germline CDR1 is DFQATT and CDR2 is SNEGSKA (reference sequence). CDR3 in DNA: TGCAGTGCTAGAGATACCGGGACAGGGGATGAAAAACTGTTTTTT. It specifies CSARDTGTGDEKLFF.

At least ten counts were recorded for this clonotype. J is TRBJ2-7 and V is TRBV3-1, with 7 bases fitting TRBD2. Trimming cost V 4 bases and J 2 bases; bases outside gene matches: 2. The CDR3 sequence is 13 residues long. Looked up from germline, CDR1 is LGHDT and CDR2 is YNNKEL (reference sequence). The DNA for the CDR3 is TGTGCCAGCAGCCCTGGGACTACCTACGAGCAGTACTTC. It yields the protein CASSPGTTYEQYF.

The chain combines TRBV7-9 with TRBJ2-3; TRBD2 is a possible D gene (5 bases). The V gene's germline CDR1 is SEHNR and CDR2 FQNEAQ (reference sequence). There are 13 residues in the CDR3. CDR3 sequence (DNA): TGTACCCGCAGCTTACTAGGCACAGATACGCAGTATTTT. Translated, it gives CTRSLLGTDTQYF.

Only a few counts were recorded for this clonotype. The chain uses TRBV7-9 and TRBJ2-4, with 13 positions matching TRBD2. CDR3 size: 18 residues. V was pared by 4 bases and J by 1 base, with 7 bases of the junction left unmatched. Germline CDR1 and CDR2: SEHNR and FQNEAQ (reference sequence). The CDR3 sequence is CASSSGLAGDLAKNIQYF. In DNA form, the CDR3 reads TGTGCCAGCAGCTCCGGACTAGCGGGGGATTTGGCCAAAAACATTCAGTACTTC.

This clonotype was counted between two and nine times. V gene TRBV12-3 or TRBV12-4 combines with J gene TRBJ1-1; D is perhaps TRBD1 (6 bases). The CDR3 extends over 14 amino acids. V lost 7 bases, J lost 6 bases, and 18 bases lay in between. This CDR3 is CASIDRIGFAEAFF. CDR3 nucleotide sequence: TGTGCCAGCATAGACAGGATCGGGTTCGCTGAAGCTTTCTTT.

The table lists this clonotype with a few counts. The chain couples TRBV20-1 to TRBJ2-5; 11 bases align to TRBD2. Germline V lookup: CDR1 DFQATT, CDR2 SNEGSKA (reference sequence). V was pared by 0 bases and J by 11 bases, with 14 bases of the junction left unmatched. CDR3 length equals 16 residues. CDR3 amino acids: CSARDQVAGGLNEQYF. In nucleotides, the CDR3 is TGCAGTGCTAGAGATCAGGTAGCGGGGGGGCTCAATGAGCAGTACTTC.

Only a few counts were recorded for this clonotype. A much more abundant neighbour one base away suggests this may be a read error. This sequence joins TRBV7-8 and TRBJ2-5; D possibly corresponds to TRBD1 (6 bases). There are 14 residues in the CDR3. Trimming took 4 bases from V and 5 from J, leaving 14 bases between them. Germline lookup yields CDR1 SGHVS and CDR2 FQNEAQ. In nucleotides, the CDR3 is TGTGCCAGCAGCTGTAGTCAGGGGCGGGAGACCCAGTACTTC. Its protein is CASSCSQGRETQYF.

This clonotype was recorded a few times. Just one base apart from a much larger clone, this may be a read error. The DNA for the CDR3 is TGCAGTGCTCCCCGTAGCGGGGTTGCAGATACGCTGTATTTT. Encoded protein: CSAPRSGVADTLYF. This chain connects TRBV20-1 to TRBJ2-3; 8 positions agree with TRBD2. The CDR3 extends over 14 amino acids. Germline lookup yields CDR1 DFQATT and CDR2 SNEGSKA (reference sequence).